Listed below are T cell receptor beta chains from one sample, sequenced in a study of cytomegalovirus exposure and HLA in healthy donors. TCRdb keeps only in-frame clones here, not all; method: immunoSEQ multiplex PCR. The sample contains hundreds of thousands of clones, approximately 80% of which appear only once. The material sequenced was PBMCs. These receptors were obtained from a boy between 2 and 10 years old in good health and CMV-seronegative. The CDR3 runs from the conserved cysteine through the conserved F or W. The order of the fields is V gene, J gene, D gene, clone size, CDR3 DNA, CDR3 protein. D genes are given only for firm matches. For some rows the clone size is stated as once, few or many, or as a class when expanded; others skip it.

v_call: TRBV29-1; j_call: TRBJ2-7; d_call: TRBD1; clone_size: .; cdr3_nt: TGCAGCGCCAGACAGGGGGCCGGGTACGAGCAGTACTTC; cdr3_aa: CSARQGAGYEQYF
v_call: TRBV4-1; j_call: TRBJ2-7; d_call: .; clone_size: .; cdr3_nt: TGCGCCAGCAGCCAAACAGGGTTCTACGAGCAGTACTTC; cdr3_aa: CASSQTGFYEQYF
v_call: TRBV11-2; j_call: TRBJ2-1; d_call: .; clone_size: .; cdr3_nt: TGTGCCAGCAGCGAGGGGGGGCGAGAGCAGTTCTTC; cdr3_aa: CASSEGGREQFF
v_call: TRBV9; j_call: TRBJ2-7; d_call: TRBD1; clone_size: .; cdr3_nt: TGTGCCAGCAGCGCGGGACAGGGGGCCCACGAGCAGTACTTC; cdr3_aa: CASSAGQGAHEQYF
v_call: TRBV4-1; j_call: TRBJ2-5; d_call: .; clone_size: .; cdr3_nt: TGCGCCAGCAGCCCGGGGGATCCCCCGCTAACCAAAGAGACCCAGTACTTC; cdr3_aa: CASSPGDPPLTKETQYF
v_call: TRBV27; j_call: TRBJ1-2; d_call: TRBD1; clone_size: .; cdr3_nt: TGTGCCAGCAGTCGCTCGGACAGGGTCTATGGCTACACCTTC; cdr3_aa: CASSRSDRVYGYTF
v_call: TRBV19; j_call: TRBJ1-4; d_call: .; clone_size: .; cdr3_nt: TGTGCCAGTAGTATCGGGGGGGCTAATGAAAAACTGTTTTTT; cdr3_aa: CASSIGGANEKLFF
v_call: TRBV27; j_call: TRBJ2-1; d_call: .; clone_size: .; cdr3_nt: TGTGCCAGCAGTTTTGAGGGGGAGCAGGATGAGCAGTTCTTC; cdr3_aa: CASSFEGEQDEQFF
v_call: TRBV2; j_call: TRBJ2-7; d_call: .; clone_size: .; cdr3_nt: TGTGCCAGCATGGGGACTTTAAACTCCTACGAGCAGTACTTC; cdr3_aa: CASMGTLNSYEQYF
v_call: TRBV7-6; j_call: TRBJ1-6; d_call: .; clone_size: .; cdr3_nt: TGTGCCGGGAGGGAATTGAGTAATTCACCCCTCCACTTT; cdr3_aa: CAGRELSNSPLHF
v_call: TRBV9; j_call: TRBJ1-1; d_call: TRBD1; clone_size: .; cdr3_nt: TGTGCCAGCAGCTCCCGGACAGGGGATGGTGAAGCTTTCTTT; cdr3_aa: CASSSRTGDGEAFF
v_call: TRBV30; j_call: TRBJ2-7; d_call: .; clone_size: .; cdr3_nt: TGTGCCTGGGGTCCTTCAGACAGCTGGGTGACGGACGAGCAGTACTTC; cdr3_aa: CAWGPSDSWVTDEQYF
v_call: TRBV5-1; j_call: TRBJ2-3; d_call: .; clone_size: .; cdr3_nt: TGCGCCAGCAGCCCACTGAACCACGTGGATACGCAGTATTTT; cdr3_aa: CASSPLNHVDTQYF
v_call: TRBV18; j_call: TRBJ1-2; d_call: TRBD1; clone_size: .; cdr3_nt: TGTGCCAGCTCATTGGACAGGGTCTCAGACTACACCTTC; cdr3_aa: CASSLDRVSDYTF
v_call: TRBV11-3; j_call: TRBJ1-1; d_call: .; clone_size: .; cdr3_nt: TGTGCCAGCAGCTTAGGGGAGGGCACTGAAGCTTTCTTT; cdr3_aa: CASSLGEGTEAFF
v_call: TRBV7-9; j_call: TRBJ2-1; d_call: .; clone_size: .; cdr3_nt: TGTGCCAGCAGCCCCACTGGGCTATGGACAGCTAAGCGGGAGCAGTTCTTC; cdr3_aa: CASSPTGLWTAKREQFF
v_call: TRBV5-8; j_call: TRBJ2-3; d_call: .; clone_size: .; cdr3_nt: TGTGCCAGCAGGAGGGGGGGAAACCCAGATACGCAGTATTTT; cdr3_aa: CASRRGGNPDTQYF
v_call: TRBV6-5; j_call: TRBJ1-1; d_call: .; clone_size: few; cdr3_nt: TGTGCCAGCAGTTGGCGGAGGGGGAACACTGAAGCTTTCTTT; cdr3_aa: CASSWRRGNTEAFF
v_call: TRBV6-6; j_call: TRBJ2-3; d_call: .; clone_size: .; cdr3_nt: TGTGCCAGCAGTCCAGGGACAGATACGCAGTATTTT; cdr3_aa: CASSPGTDTQYF
v_call: TRBV6-5; j_call: TRBJ2-7; d_call: TRBD1; clone_size: .; cdr3_nt: TGTGCCAGCAGTCACAGGACAGGGGGCGCTTACGAGCAGTACTTC; cdr3_aa: CASSHRTGGAYEQYF
v_call: TRBV28; j_call: TRBJ1-3; d_call: .; clone_size: .; cdr3_nt: TGTGCCAGCAGTTTAGCAGGGGCCAGCTCTGGAAACACCATATATTTT; cdr3_aa: CASSLAGASSGNTIYF
v_call: TRBV19; j_call: TRBJ2-1; d_call: TRBD1; clone_size: .; cdr3_nt: TGTGCCAGTAGTCTCACAGGGGGTAGTCCCTACAATGAGCAGTTCTTC; cdr3_aa: CASSLTGGSPYNEQFF
v_call: TRBV7-9; j_call: TRBJ2-7; d_call: TRBD1; clone_size: .; cdr3_nt: TGTGCCAGCAGCTCGGGACAGTACGAGCAGTACTTC; cdr3_aa: CASSSGQYEQYF
v_call: TRBV19; j_call: TRBJ2-7; d_call: TRBD1; clone_size: .; cdr3_nt: TGTGCCAGTAGTCACCAGCCGGGACAGGTATCCTACGAGCAGTACTTC; cdr3_aa: CASSHQPGQVSYEQYF
v_call: TRBV5-6; j_call: TRBJ2-2; d_call: TRBD2; clone_size: .; cdr3_nt: TGTGCCAGCAGCGACGGGACTAGCGGGAGTTCTCCCGGGGAGCTGTTTTTT; cdr3_aa: CASSDGTSGSSPGELFF
v_call: TRBV6-1; j_call: TRBJ1-5; d_call: TRBD1; clone_size: .; cdr3_nt: TGTGCCAGCAGTGAATCGGTACAGGGGGTTTATAGCAATCAGCCCCAGCATTTT; cdr3_aa: CASSESVQGVYSNQPQHF
v_call: TRBV6-5; j_call: TRBJ2-3; d_call: TRBD2; clone_size: few; cdr3_nt: TGTGCCAGCCAAGGGGCGGGAGACAAAGATACGCAGTATTTT; cdr3_aa: CASQGAGDKDTQYF
v_call: TRBV6-5; j_call: TRBJ1-4; d_call: TRBD1; clone_size: few; cdr3_nt: TGTGCCAGCAAATCAGGGGGAAGTTTTGAAAAACTGTTTTTT; cdr3_aa: CASKSGGSFEKLFF
v_call: TRBV29-1; j_call: TRBJ2-7; d_call: .; clone_size: .; cdr3_nt: TGCAGCGTTGCCCCCGATAACAGTGAGAGCTACGAGCAGTACTTC; cdr3_aa: CSVAPDNSESYEQYF
v_call: TRBV10-3; j_call: TRBJ2-1; d_call: .; clone_size: .; cdr3_nt: TGTGCCATCAGACTAGGGACATTCTCCCCTTACAATGAGCAGTTCTTC; cdr3_aa: CAIRLGTFSPYNEQFF
v_call: TRBV19; j_call: TRBJ2-2; d_call: .; clone_size: .; cdr3_nt: TGTGCCAGTAGTGTAGGACACAACACCGGGGAGCTGTTTTTT; cdr3_aa: CASSVGHNTGELFF
v_call: TRBV7-9; j_call: TRBJ2-7; d_call: .; clone_size: .; cdr3_nt: TGTTCCAGCAGCCCCCCCGGGGAGCAGTACTTC; cdr3_aa: CSSSPPGEQYF
v_call: TRBV29-1; j_call: TRBJ2-1; d_call: TRBD2; clone_size: .; cdr3_nt: TGCAGCGTTGAAGAGGGCCGAGCTAGCGGGTTTTACAATGAGCAGTTCTTC; cdr3_aa: CSVEEGRASGFYNEQFF
v_call: TRBV7-9; j_call: TRBJ1-1; d_call: .; clone_size: .; cdr3_nt: TGTGCCAGCAGCCTAAGTCCGGGAGTGGGCACTGAAGCTTTCTTT; cdr3_aa: CASSLSPGVGTEAFF
v_call: TRBV30; j_call: TRBJ1-1; d_call: .; clone_size: .; cdr3_nt: TGTGCCTGGGGGAGAGGGGGCACTGAAGCTTTCTTT; cdr3_aa: CAWGRGGTEAFF
v_call: TRBV6-5; j_call: TRBJ1-6; d_call: .; clone_size: once; cdr3_nt: TGTGCCAGCAGCCGAGGAGGGGCCAATTCACCCCTCCACTTT; cdr3_aa: CASSRGGANSPLHF
v_call: TRBV6-5; j_call: TRBJ2-1; d_call: TRBD2; clone_size: .; cdr3_nt: TGTGCCAGCAGTCGGACTAGCGGGGGGGCCGGGGAGCAGTTCTTC; cdr3_aa: CASSRTSGGAGEQFF
v_call: TRBV5-6; j_call: TRBJ2-5; d_call: TRBD2; clone_size: .; cdr3_nt: TGTGCCAGCAGCTTGGGGGGGACTAGGGGACAAGAGACCCAGTACTTC; cdr3_aa: CASSLGGTRGQETQYF
v_call: TRBV5-1; j_call: TRBJ2-3; d_call: TRBD2; clone_size: .; cdr3_nt: TGCGCCAGCAGCCCCCAAGGAAGCGGGGTTACAGATACGCAGTATTTT; cdr3_aa: CASSPQGSGVTDTQYF
v_call: TRBV15; j_call: TRBJ2-1; d_call: TRBD1; clone_size: .; cdr3_nt: TGTGCCACCAGCAGAGGGACAGGGGTAAGCAATGAGCAGTTCTTC; cdr3_aa: CATSRGTGVSNEQFF
v_call: TRBV5-4; j_call: TRBJ2-7; d_call: TRBD1; clone_size: .; cdr3_nt: TGTGCCAGCAGCTTTTCTCGATCAGGGGGCCTATTAGCCTACGAGCAGTACTTC; cdr3_aa: CASSFSRSGGLLAYEQYF
v_call: TRBV6-1; j_call: TRBJ1-1; d_call: .; clone_size: .; cdr3_nt: TGTGCCAGCAGTGAACGGGTCCCAGGGACTGAAGCTTTCTTT; cdr3_aa: CASSERVPGTEAFF
v_call: TRBV19; j_call: TRBJ1-2; d_call: .; clone_size: .; cdr3_nt: TGTGCCAGTAGTATTAGCGCCTATGGCTACACCTTC; cdr3_aa: CASSISAYGYTF
v_call: TRBV2; j_call: TRBJ2-2; d_call: .; clone_size: .; cdr3_nt: TGTGCCAGCAGTGAGGGGGCGGGCACCGGGGAGCTGTTTTTT; cdr3_aa: CASSEGAGTGELFF